Following are 24 T cell receptor beta chains from one sample sequenced in a study of blood T cell repertoires in COVID-19. The table came from immunoSEQ multiplex PCR; TCRdb's copy has only in-frame clones and leaves some out. The sample consists of 80,000 to 100,000 clones, about four fifths of them appearing once. Source material: peripheral blood. Receptors originate from a human donor in a cohort sampled during active COVID-19.

This clone was found once. V is TRBV6-5 and J is TRBJ2-7; 7 nucleotides align to TRBD1. CDR1 is MNHEY, CDR2 SVGAGI, per germline. The V gene end was trimmed by 10 bases and the J gene end by 7 bases; junction bases not matched to a gene: 19. The CDR3 contains 15 residues. Here the CDR3 reads CATTEGGKGSGEQYF. CDR3 sequence (DNA): TGTGCCACCACCGAAGGGGGCAAGGGGTCGGGGGAGCAGTACTTC.

The V and J genes are TRBV27 and TRBJ2-7; 9 bases agree with TRBD2. The CDR3 is 16 residues long. The J segment lost 3 bases and the V segment lost 3 bases, leaving 9 bases of the junction unmatched. CDR1 and CDR2 (germline): MNHEY, SMNVEV (reference sequence). The CDR3 bases are TGTGCCAGCAGTTTTCTTTCGGCTAGCGGGAACTACGAGCAGTACTTC. Its protein is CASSFLSASGNYEQYF.

The chain links TRBV27 to TRBJ2-6, with 15 positions matching TRBD2. V lost 10 bases and J lost 4; bases outside the gene matches: 23. The CDR3 spans 22 residues. Per germline, CDR1 MNHEY and CDR2 SMNVEV (reference sequence). The CDR3 nucleotides are TGTGCCATCCGGACTAGCGGGAGGGCCCTTATTCTCCCCCCAGCGGGGGCCAACGTCCTGACTTTC. This codes for CAIRTSGRALILPPAGANVLTF.

V gene TRBV7-2 combines with J gene TRBJ2-7, with D perhaps matching TRBD2 (6 bases). Germline V gives CDR1 SGHTA, CDR2 FQGNSA. Trimming took off 1 base at V and 0 bases at J, with 10 bases between the two ends. This CDR3 region has 15 residues. CDR3 coding DNA: TGTGCCAGCAGCTTAGACTACGGGGGCTCCTACGAGCAGTACTTC. It is translated as CASSLDYGGSYEQYF. The complete variable domain, with remaining parts taken from reference TRBV7-2 and TRBJ2-7, reads GAGVSQSPSNKVTEKGKDVELRCDPISGHTALYWYRQSLGQGLEFLIYFQGNSAPDKSGLPSDRFSAERTGGSVSTLTIQRTQQEDSAVYLCASSLDYGGSYEQYFGPGTRLTVT.

This chain links TRBV19 with TRBJ1-2, with TRBD1 identical over 11 bases. The trim removed 7 bases at V and 1 base at J, leaving 8 bases unmatched. This CDR3 is 16 amino acids long. From germline, CDR1 is LNHDA and CDR2 SQIVND (reference sequence). The chain's CDR3 is CASTGDRGDYNYGYTF. CDR3 sequence (DNA): TGTGCCAGTACCGGGGACAGGGGGGATTATAACTATGGCTACACCTTC.

The J gene is TRBJ2-1, the V gene TRBV2, with 9 nucleotides matching TRBD2. Germline V gene data show CDR1 as SNHLY and CDR2 as FYNNEI. Losses at the gene ends were 1 base for V and 6 bases for J; bases not matched to a gene: 4. The CDR3 has 15 residues. In DNA, the CDR3 is TGTGCCAGCAGTGAAGAGGTAGCGGGGGCCAATGAGCAGTTCTTC. This encodes CASSEEVAGANEQFF. The entire variable domain, with the rest obtained from reference TRBV2 and TRBJ2-1, is as follows: EPEVTQTPSHQVTQMGQEVILRCVPISNHLYFYWYRQILGQKVEFLVSFYNNEISEKSEIFDDQFSVERPDGSNFTLKIRSTKLEDSAMYFCASSEEVAGANEQFFGPGTRLTVL.

V usage is TRBV21-1 and J usage is TRBJ2-7; TRBD2, the table's D call, lacks a check against the DNA. TRBV21-1 is noted as a pseudogene. The CDR3 totals 17 residues. CDR3 in amino acids: CASSKGGGPVIPYEQYF. The CDR3, as DNA: TGTGCCAGCAGCAAAGGCGGCGGGCCAGTAATTCCCTACGAGCAGTACTTC.

This sequence joins TRBV28 and TRBJ2-7; 13 bases are a match to TRBD2. CDR1 is MDHEN and CDR2 is SYDVKM in the germline V gene. The CDR3 consists of 16 residues. The trim removed 5 bases at V and 4 bases at J, leaving 8 bases unmatched. CDR3 sequence reads: CASSTRTSGSGYEQYF. CDR3 nucleotide sequence: TGTGCCAGCAGTACGCGGACTAGCGGGAGTGGGTACGAGCAGTACTTC.

The sample holds a few counts of this clone. The chain recombines TRBV27 with TRBJ2-1, with 12 bases that match TRBD2. V trimming: 5 bases; J trimming: 8 bases; junction bases outside the gene matches: 7. Germline V gene sequence: CDR1 MNHEY, CDR2 SMNVEV (reference sequence). The CDR3 extends over 15 amino acids. Written as DNA, the CDR3 is TGTGCCAGCAGTCCCTGGACTAGCGGGATAGATGAGCAGTTCTTC. Translated: CASSPWTSGIDEQFF.

The chain recombines TRBV5-6 with TRBJ2-1; 7 bases match TRBD2. The CDR3 totals 15 residues. Trimming cost V 4 bases and J 8 bases; bases outside gene matches: 12. CDR1 SGHDT and CDR2 YYEEEE come from the germline V gene. DNA of the CDR3: TGTGCCAGCAGCCGTCTGGGCGGGAGAGAGGATGAGCAGTTCTTC. Amino acid sequence: CASSRLGGREDEQFF.

V is TRBV5-4 and J is TRBJ2-5; 8 bases align to TRBD2. CDR3 length: 16 amino acids. V shed 2 bases, J shed 4 bases, and the junction held 10 bases outside the gene matches. Germline values: CDR1 SGHNT, CDR2 YYREEE (reference sequence). Here the CDR3 reads CASSFKTGTSGETQYF. CDR3 nucleotides: TGTGCCAGCAGCTTTAAGACTGGCACTAGCGGAGAGACCCAGTACTTC.

The rearrangement uses TRBV25-1 and TRBJ2-7; 11 positions agree with TRBD1. The CDR3 sequence is 14 residues long. Per the germline V gene, CDR1 is MGHDK and CDR2 is SYGVNS. J was trimmed by 5 bases and V by 2 bases; bases with no gene match: 2. CDR3 in DNA: TGTGCCAGCAGTGAAAGGACAGGGGGCGACGAGCAGTACTTC. Its protein product is CASSERTGGDEQYF.

The gene calls are TRBV30 and TRBJ1-4, with 8 positions matching TRBD1. V trimming: 4 bases; J trimming: 7 bases; junction bases outside the gene matches: 8. This CDR3 is built from 14 residues. Per germline, CDR1 GTSNPN and CDR2 SVGIG (reference sequence). The CDR3 bases are TGTGCCTGGACGTCCCAGGGGGCTGGTGAAAAACTGTTTTTT. Residues: CAWTSQGAGEKLFF.

Turning to this clone: Possible read error: a much larger clone is one base away. This chain links TRBV28 with TRBJ2-7, with TRBD1 identical over 7 bases. CDR3 length: 13 residues. J was trimmed by 3 bases and V by 5 bases; bases with no gene match: 4. Germline V gives CDR1 MDHEN, CDR2 SYDVKM. The CDR3 DNA reads TGTGCCAGCAGTCCGGGACAGAGCTACGAGCAGTACTTC. It encodes CASSPGQSYEQYF.

The chain has TRBV5-1 and TRBJ2-7, with 11 nucleotides matching TRBD2. CDR3 length equals 13 residues. V dropped 5 bases and J dropped 7; count of bases not matched to a gene: 5. CDR1 is SGHRS and CDR2 is YFSETQ in the germline V gene. The CDR3 DNA sequence: TGCGCCAGCAGTAACGGACTAGCGGGTGAGCAGTACTTC. Protein: CASSNGLAGEQYF.

The chain uses TRBV6-5 and TRBJ1-2; D unclear. Germline CDR1 is MNHEY and CDR2 is SVGAGI. The CDR3 loop spans 13 amino acids. V was pared by 3 bases and J by 8 bases, with 13 bases between. The CDR3 bases are TGTGCCAGCAGTTATTGGCGAAGCGAGGGCTACACCTTC. It yields the protein CASSYWRSEGYTF.

This clone has a handful of counts. V usage is TRBV3-1 (or the pseudogene TRBV3-2) and J usage is TRBJ1-5, with 7 nucleotides matching TRBD1. CDR1 and CDR2 from the germline V gene are LGHDT and YNNKEL (reference sequence). This CDR3 spans 16 amino acids. After removal of 4 bases from V and 1 base from J, the junction contained 7 bases not matched to a gene. The CDR3 DNA follows: TGTGCCAGCAGCCGGTCTACAGGGGAGAGCAATCAGCCCCAGCATTTT. It specifies CASSRSTGESNQPQHF.

This clone was seen a single time. The rearrangement uses TRBV7-9 and TRBJ2-7; D remains ambiguous. The CDR3 runs 11 residues. The germline CDR1 and CDR2 sequences are SEHNR and FQNEAQ (reference sequence). V lost 5 bases and J lost 5, with 7 bases in between. CDR3 DNA: TGTGCCAGCAGCCCCCGGGACGAGCAGTACTTC. Encoded protein: CASSPRDEQYF.

This clone occurred once. V usage is TRBV28 and J usage is TRBJ2-7, with TRBD2 identical over 10 bases. Germline CDR1 is MDHEN and CDR2 is SYDVKM. The CDR3 spans 18 residues. After removal of 0 bases from V and 6 bases from J, the junction contained 14 bases not matched to a gene. The CDR3 reads CASSLWAGAGGPVGEQYF. The CDR3 nucleotides are TGTGCCAGCAGTTTATGGGCCGGAGCGGGAGGGCCAGTAGGCGAGCAGTACTTC.

The chain couples TRBV10-3 to TRBJ1-5, with 8 bases aligning to TRBD1. The ends lost 6 bases at V and 4 bases at J; junction bases unmatched: 5. Germline V lookup: CDR1 ENHRY, CDR2 SYGVKD. The CDR3 consists of 14 residues. CDR3 DNA sequence: TGTGCCATCAGCTCAGGACAGGGTAATCAGCCCCAGCATTTT. Translation: CAISSGQGNQPQHF.

A single count supports this clone. This chain joins TRBV3-1 (or the pseudogene TRBV3-2) and TRBJ2-7; possibly TRBD1 for D (6 bases). Per the germline V gene, CDR1 is LGHDT and CDR2 is YNNKEL (reference sequence). This CDR3 comprises 15 residues. V lost 5 bases, J lost 1 base, and 15 bases lay in between. This chain's CDR3 is CASSATLGGSYEQYF. The CDR3 DNA is TGTGCCAGCAGCGCAACTCTAGGGGGTTCCTACGAGCAGTACTTC.

The V gene is TRBV6-5, the J gene TRBJ2-3; D might be TRBD1 (7 bases). This CDR3 has 12 residues. Germline CDR1 and CDR2: MNHEY and SVGAGI. V was pared by 11 bases and J by 4 bases, with 13 bases between. CDR3 amino acids: CAAGQTPDTQYF. CDR3 in DNA: TGTGCCGCGGGACAGACCCCAGATACGCAGTATTTT.

The V gene is TRBV3-1 (or the pseudogene TRBV3-2), the J gene TRBJ1-2; TRBD1 is a possible D gene (5 bases). The CDR3 consists of 14 residues. V was pared by 4 bases and J by 6 bases, with 15 bases between. Germline V gene sequence: CDR1 LGHDT, CDR2 YNNKEL (reference sequence). The chain's CDR3 is CASSRRADINGYTF. The CDR3 DNA sequence: TGTGCCAGCAGCCGCAGGGCGGATATTAATGGCTACACCTTC.

V and J are TRBV6-6 and TRBJ2-7, with D maybe TRBD1 (6 bases). Deletions cut 2 bases from V and 2 bases from J, with 10 bases between. Germline CDR1 reads MNHNY; CDR2 reads SVGAGI (reference sequence). The CDR3 contains 14 residues. Here the CDR3 reads CASSYQGPPYEQYF. The CDR3 bases are TGTGCCAGCAGTTACCAGGGGCCTCCCTACGAGCAGTACTTC.